The rows below give T cell receptor beta chains drawn from one sample of a study of T cell responses to AZD1222 COVID-19 vaccine. Using immunoSEQ multiplex PCR, the repertoire was profiled, and TCRdb retains in-frame clones only, with some absent. There are about 180,000 clones in the sample; 90% occur only once, and roughly 1.6% lies in the top ten. Sequenced here: peripheral blood, sampled on day 0 of AZD1222 vaccination. These receptors all come from an adult in good health. Both conserved end residues are part of each CDR3. Fields, in order: V gene, CDR3 protein.

TRBV19 CASSREYQETQYF
TRBV11-2 CASSLYWGEAFF
TRBV10-1 CASGTGTSHADEQFF
TRBV6-5 CASGLAGRTYEQYF
TRBV30 CAWSPQGEGNYGYTF
TRBV24-1 CATSDPGAKLLF
TRBV6-2/TRBV6-3 CASSYGINEQFF
TRBV11-2 CASSEGTAGYNEQFF
TRBV11-3 CASSFSGTVNTEAFF
TRBV4-3 CASSQPGGAGRNEQFF
TRBV5-8 CASSPGRLFGANVLTF
TRBV6-1 CASSGGQGAPTDTQYF
TRBV7-2 CASINTRVSEAFF
TRBV4-1 CASSQGDRTLTDTQYF
TRBV27 CASSPQQGARNQPQHF
TRBV6-6 CASSYLIRNEQFF
TRBV7-8 CASSLRPISRDLKDNEQFF
TRBV11-2 CASSLALSGSQYF
TRBV14 CASSQDYDPRYRGWRSAEAFF
TRBV27 CASMGTGDILNTEAFF
TRBV5-6 CASSLSSAGGVWIGGYTF
TRBV11-2 CASSLKLDGGARTGELFF
TRBV7-7 CASSLHRGPSYEQYF
TRBV5-1 CASGGGGAYEQYF
TRBV9 CASSASTGSTDTQYF
TRBV28 CAGGGPNSGNTIYF
TRBV29-1 CSVMMGQGAVWGEKLFF
TRBV29-1 CSGLLNTEAFF
TRBV10-2 CASRRDRTHSYEQYF
TRBV7-2 CASSLGGPPADTQYF
TRBV6-4 CASNTVVLNTEAFF
TRBV24-1 CATSDSEIQETQYF
TRBV5-1 CASSFLPPQQANTGELFF
TRBV9 CASSRTSGTHYEQYF
TRBV29-1 CSVRYTGGSEAFF
TRBV3-1/TRBV3-2 CASSPDPENDQPQHF
TRBV7-3 CASSLIGTSGYNEQFF
TRBV7-2 CASSPDGETGNTIYF
TRBV11-2 CASSLRQVLGRETQYF
TRBV5-4 CASSSRQGARDTQYF